Below, 27 T cell receptor beta chains from the same sample are listed, as sequenced in a study of radiotherapy plus CTLA-4 blockade in lung cancer. Here immunoSEQ multiplex PCR was the method, and the copy in TCRdb shows in-frame clones only, minus some. The sample shows 90,000 or so clones, 83% of them seen only once. The sequencing used peripheral blood, collected from a patient treated with radiotherapy plus ipilimumab. Source of these receptors: a human donor with non-small cell lung cancer who had stable disease on radiotherapy plus ipilimumab.

The chain links TRBV7-9 to TRBJ2-7; D is ambiguous. The V end lost 4 bases, the J end lost 1 base, and 14 bases lay between the germline ends. Germline V gives CDR1 SEHNR, CDR2 FQNEAQ (reference sequence). The CDR3 is made up of 15 amino acids. For the CDR3, the DNA is TGTGCCAGCAGCTCCGGAGTAGGGAATTCCTACGAGCAGTACTTC. This encodes CASSSGVGNSYEQYF.

This chain connects TRBV29-1 to TRBJ1-4, with D possibly TRBD1 on 6 matching bases. V lost 6 bases and J 5 bases, leaving 7 bases between the germline ends. Germline V CDR1 and CDR2: SQVTM, ANQGSEA. CDR3 size: 11 residues. The CDR3 coding sequence is TGCAGCGTCGGACAGAATGAAAAACTGTTTTTT. This translates into CSVGQNEKLFF.

The gene calls are TRBV25-1 and TRBJ1-2; D call uncertain. V lost 1 base and J 8 bases, leaving 14 bases between the germline ends. The CDR3 covers 14 residues. Per the germline V gene, CDR1 is MGHDK and CDR2 is SYGVNS. DNA for the CDR3: TGTGCCAGCAGTGAATCGGGGAGGGAGCGCGGCTACACCTTC. Residues: CASSESGRERGYTF.

This clone appeared once. The V and J genes are TRBV7-2 and TRBJ2-5; D possibly uses TRBD1 or TRBD2 (6 bases each). The germline V and J ends were trimmed by 2 bases and 1 base, with 14 bases remaining between them. The CDR3 runs 16 residues. Per the germline V gene, CDR1 is SGHTA and CDR2 is FQGNSA. The CDR3, as DNA: TGTGCCAGCAGCTTAACCGGGGGCTCGTTCCAAGAGACCCAGTACTTC. It encodes CASSLTGGSFQETQYF.

CDR3 in amino acids: CASSQQQGIYGYTF. CDR3 sequence (DNA): TGTGCCAGCAGCCAACAACAGGGGATCTATGGCTACACCTTC. The chain recombines TRBV14 with TRBJ1-2; 7 nucleotides match TRBD1. The CDR3 extends over 14 amino acids. Germline V gene sequence: CDR1 SGHDN, CDR2 FVKESK. J gave up 4 bases and V 2 bases, and 4 bases lay outside the gene matches.

This clone was seen only once. CDR3 DNA sequence: TGTGCCAGCAGCGCAGTAGGGGGGTCCACAGATACGCAGTATTTT. It specifies CASSAVGGSTDTQYF. V usage is TRBV7-2 and J usage is TRBJ2-3; D is possibly TRBD1 or TRBD2 (6 bases each). V lost 5 bases and J 2 bases, leaving 14 bases between the germline ends. Germline V gives CDR1 SGHTA, CDR2 FQGNSA. This CDR3 is built from 15 residues.

The genes are TRBV9 and TRBJ2-1; TRBD2 aligns across 9 bases. The junction had 6 bases not matched to a gene; V was cut back by 0 bases and J by 8 bases. Germline CDR1 SGDLS, CDR2 YYNGEE. The CDR3 totals 15 residues. CDR3 region: CASSVAAGGRDEQFF. The DNA of the CDR3 is TGTGCCAGCAGCGTAGCGGCGGGAGGGCGGGATGAGCAGTTCTTC.

The chain has TRBV19 and TRBJ2-5; 7 nucleotides line up with TRBD2. The end of the DNA aligns better with TRBJ2-7, so the J call may be wrong. The CDR3 runs 12 residues. The V gene's germline CDR1 is LNHDA and CDR2 SQIVND (reference sequence). Here the CDR3 DNA reads TGTGCCAGTAGTTGGACTAGTAACGAGCAGTACTTC. Its translation: CASSWTSNEQYF.

The J gene is TRBJ2-3, the V gene TRBV10-2; 10 positions agree with TRBD2. This CDR3 has 16 amino acids. The V and J ends lost 1 base and 4 bases, in that order; junction bases with no gene match: 5. The germline V gene encodes CDR1 WSHSY and CDR2 SAAADI. The CDR3 protein is CASSEYSGGSSDTQYF. Here the CDR3 DNA reads TGCGCCAGCAGTGAGTATAGCGGGGGGTCGTCAGATACGCAGTATTTT.

This rearrangement joins TRBV11-2 to TRBJ1-1; D ambiguous. Germline V gives CDR1 SGHAT, CDR2 FQNNGV. This CDR3 has 15 residues. The germline V and J ends were trimmed by 5 bases and 2 bases, with 15 bases remaining between them. The CDR3 region is CASSPKVQVNTEAFF. The CDR3 coding sequence is TGTGCCAGCAGCCCGAAGGTGCAGGTTAACACTGAAGCTTTCTTT. Filled out from reference TRBV11-2 and TRBJ1-1, the complete variable domain reads EAGVAQSPRYKIIEKRQSVAFWCNPISGHATLYWYQQILGQGPKLLIQFQNNGVVDDSQLPKDRFSAERLKGVDSTLKIQPAKLEDSAVYLCASSPKVQVNTEAFFGQGTRLTVV.

The CDR3 DNA sequence: TGTGCCTGGAGTGTCGGGGGGGCCCGGCAGCCCCAGCATTTT. This gives the protein CAWSVGGARQPQHF. V and J are TRBV30 and TRBJ1-5, with D perhaps TRBD1 (6 bases). CDR1 is GTSNPN, CDR2 SVGIG, per germline (reference sequence). The CDR3 consists of 14 residues. Trimming stripped 0 bases from V and 7 bases from J, with 13 bases between. Looking up the rest from reference TRBV30 and TRBJ1-5 gives the full variable domain: SQTIHQWPATLVQPVGSPLSLECTVEGTSNPNLYWYRQAAGRGLQLLFYSVGIGQISSEVPQNLSASRPQDRQFILSSKKLLLSDSGFYLCAWSVGGARQPQHFGDGTRLSIL.

The rearrangement uses TRBV5-1 and TRBJ2-1; TRBD2 aligns across 13 bases. J lost 8 bases, V lost 2 bases, and 1 base had no gene match. CDR1 is SGHRS and CDR2 is YFSETQ in the germline V gene. CDR3 length: 14 residues. CDR3 in amino acids: CASSFTSGGDEQFF. The CDR3 DNA reads as TGCGCCAGCAGCTTTACTAGCGGGGGGGATGAGCAGTTCTTC. Combining the CDR3 with reference TRBV5-1 and TRBJ2-1 gives the whole variable domain KAGVTQTPRYLIKTRGQQVTLSCSPISGHRSVSWYQQTPGQGLQFLFEYFSETQRNKGNFPGRFSGRQFSNSRSEMNVSTLELGDSALYLCASSFTSGGDEQFFGPGTRLTVL.

The genes are TRBV2 and TRBJ1-5, with 9 positions matching TRBD1. Germline loops: CDR1 SNHLY, CDR2 FYNNEI. V lost 6 bases to trimming and J lost 10 bases; unmatched junction nucleotides: 7. The CDR3 has 13 residues. CDR3: CASSGDRVLPQHF. CDR3 DNA sequence: TGTGCCAGCAGCGGGGACAGGGTTCTTCCCCAGCATTTT. Combining the CDR3 with reference TRBV2 and TRBJ1-5 gives the whole variable domain EPEVTQTPSHQVTQMGQEVILRCVPISNHLYFYWYRQILGQKVEFLVSFYNNEISEKSEIFDDQFSVERPDGSNFTLKIRSTKLEDSAMYFCASSGDRVLPQHFGDGTRLSIL.

This chain connects TRBV7-3 to TRBJ2-1, with a weak D call TRBD1 (6 bases). The CDR3 extends over 15 amino acids. V was cut by 1 base and J by 6 bases, with 13 bases left in between. Per the germline V gene, CDR1 is SGHTA and CDR2 is FQGTGA. The CDR3 nucleotides read TGTGCCAGCAGCTTAAGCCCACTGGGGGCCAATGAGCAGTTCTTC. This encodes CASSLSPLGANEQFF.

The chain carries TRBV7-2 and TRBJ2-3; 9 positions agree with TRBD1. The CDR3 is 14 residues long. Germline loops: CDR1 SGHTA, CDR2 FQGNSA. The ends lost 4 bases at V and 1 base at J; junction bases unmatched: 0. CDR3 loop: CASSWTGGTDTQYF. The CDR3 DNA reads as TGTGCCAGCAGCTGGACAGGGGGCACAGATACGCAGTATTTT. Full variable domain (rest looked up from reference TRBV7-2 and TRBJ2-3): GAGVSQSPSNKVTEKGKDVELRCDPISGHTALYWYRQSLGQGLEFLIYFQGNSAPDKSGLPSDRFSAERTGGSVSTLTIQRTQQEDSAVYLCASSWTGGTDTQYFGPGTRLTVL.

The V gene is TRBV4-2, the J gene TRBJ2-1, with TRBD2 identical over 7 bases. V shed 6 bases, J shed 9 bases, and the junction held 5 bases outside the gene matches. The CDR3 is 12 residues long. Looked up from germline, CDR1 is LGHNA and CDR2 is YNFKEQ. CDR3 amino acids: CASRHGEGEQFF. The DNA for the CDR3 is TGTGCCAGCAGACACGGGGAGGGTGAGCAGTTCTTC.

The chain links TRBV6-1 to TRBJ1-1, with a weak D call TRBD1 (6 bases). CDR1 is MNHNS and CDR2 is SASEGT in the germline V gene. The V gene lost 5 bases and the J gene lost 1 base, with 14 bases spanning the gap. The CDR3 length is 15 residues. The CDR3 DNA follows: TGTGCCAGCAGTACACAGGGAACCGCGAACACTGAAGCTTTCTTT. It codes for CASSTQGTANTEAFF.

This chain connects TRBV28 to TRBJ2-7; a possible D gene is TRBD1 (5 bases). Deletions cut 6 bases from V and 3 bases from J, with 18 bases between. This CDR3 has 15 amino acids. Germline V gene sequence: CDR1 MDHEN, CDR2 SYDVKM. In DNA, the CDR3 is TGTGCCAGCAGGTCCCCAGGGTTTATGGGCTACGAGCAGTACTTC. Translated: CASRSPGFMGYEQYF.

The chain recombines TRBV6-6 with TRBJ2-7; TRBD2 agrees at 12 bases. The trim removed 4 bases at V and 4 bases at J, leaving 5 bases unmatched. Germline CDR1 and CDR2: MNHNY and SVGAGI (reference sequence). The CDR3 is 15 residues long. CDR3: CASSSLTSGGYEQYF. CDR3 DNA: TGTGCCAGCAGTTCCCTGACTAGCGGGGGTTACGAGCAGTACTTC.

With regard to this clone: Other DNA sequences in this sample translate to the same CDR3. V usage is TRBV9 and J usage is TRBJ2-7; the D gene is possibly TRBD2 (5 bases). V lost 0 bases to trimming and J lost 0 bases, with 13 bases between them. There are 16 residues in the CDR3. CDR1 is SGDLS, CDR2 YYNGEE, per germline. DNA of the CDR3: TGTGCCAGCAGCGTAGCTAGCACGGAGGTCTCCTACGAGCAGTACTTC. This encodes CASSVASTEVSYEQYF.

V is TRBV5-1 and J is TRBJ2-7; 7 bases map to TRBD1. V was pared by 5 bases and J by 3 bases, with 5 bases of the junction left unmatched. CDR3 length: 13 residues. From germline, CDR1 is SGHRS and CDR2 YFSETQ. The chain's CDR3 is CASRSGGFYEQYF. In nucleotides, the CDR3 is TGCGCCAGCAGGTCAGGGGGTTTCTACGAGCAGTACTTC.

This clone was seen only once. V and J are TRBV6-4 and TRBJ2-3; D assignment may be TRBD1 or TRBD2 (5 bases each). Looked up from germline, CDR1 is MRHNA and CDR2 is SNTAGT. Trimming shortened V by 8 bases and J by 5 bases, and 14 bases separated the two germline ends. There are 13 residues in the CDR3. CDR3 protein: CASLGEYVDTQYF. As DNA, the CDR3 is TGTGCCAGCCTGGGGGAGTATGTAGATACGCAGTATTTT.

The J gene is TRBJ1-5, the V gene TRBV9, with 8 bases fitting TRBD1. V was pared by 4 bases and J by 6 bases, with 6 bases of the junction left unmatched. This CDR3 comprises 14 residues. Germline CDR1 and CDR2: SGDLS and YYNGEE. The CDR3 region is CASSQTGVGQPQHF. The CDR3 bases are TGTGCCAGCAGCCAGACAGGGGTAGGTCAGCCCCAGCATTTT.

The chain joins TRBV5-4 to TRBJ1-1; D perhaps matches TRBD1 (5 bases). CDR1 is SGHNT and CDR2 is YYREEE in the germline V gene (reference sequence). Trimming removed 6 bases from V and 5 bases from J, with 20 bases in between. The length of the CDR3 is 15 residues. CDR3 in amino acids: CASTPTTGVGTEAFF. The CDR3 nucleotides are TGTGCCAGCACCCCCACCACGGGGGTAGGGACTGAAGCTTTCTTT. Using reference TRBV5-4 and TRBJ1-1 for the parts outside the CDR3, the full variable domain is ETGVTQSPTHLIKTRGQQVTLRCSSQSGHNTVSWYQQALGQGPQFIFQYYREEENGRGNFPPRFSGLQFPNYSSELNVNALELDDSALYLCASTPTTGVGTEAFFGQGTRLTVV.

The chain employs TRBV6-5 and TRBJ1-2; D is unclear. This CDR3 has 11 amino acids. Germline V CDR1 and CDR2: MNHEY, SVGAGI. V lost 6 bases and J lost 8, with 10 bases in between. The CDR3 DNA sequence: TGTGCCAGCAGCGTCGCAAGGGGCTACACCTTC. Its protein product is CASSVARGYTF.

The CDR3 is CASSVGGRTQYF. Here the CDR3 DNA reads TGTGCCAGCAGCGTAGGAGGGAGGACCCAGTACTTC. The chain joins TRBV9 to TRBJ2-5; TRBD2 is a possible D gene (5 bases). CDR1 SGDLS and CDR2 YYNGEE come from the germline V gene. V gave up 0 bases and J gave up 7 bases, with 7 bases separating them. The CDR3 covers 12 residues.

About this clone itself: The junction shows a germline mismatch at one end, possibly a read error. At the DNA level, this CDR3 is encoded by other sequences in the same sample as well. The chain combines TRBV6-5 with TRBJ2-3, with D maybe TRBD1 (6 bases). CDR1 is MNHEY, CDR2 SVGAGI, per germline. The CDR3 has 14 amino acids. This CDR3 reads CATHKGGRTDTQYF. DNA for the CDR3: TGTGCCACCCACAAAGGGGGACGCACGGATACGCAGTATTTT.